Described below is a single TCR beta chain sequence and its context. What antigen it recognizes has not been identified. No qualities accompany the bases; no much larger clone lies one base away. To be included, a participant needed at least one PBMC sample from before ART initiation plus at least two post-ART samples. Treatment was received in the United States of America by all participants with HIV. Before DNA extraction, cryopreserved samples containing about 0.95-10 million PBMC were thawed and washed. At the time of the earliest PBMC sample, participants with HIV were aged between about 20 and 54 years. PBMC samples from each participant spanned 1-4 timepoints before ART initiation and 2-8 timepoints after ART initiation, with a median of 7 samples. Serial HIV viral load, CD4+ T-cell count, ART history and demographic data were obtained for every participant. Using a Qiagen kit on a QIAcube, genomic DNA was extracted from unsorted PBMC, with samples processed in batches of 12.

The data stem from a study of long-term antiretroviral therapy in people with HIV (dated 2022 in TCRdb). Background for the entire study: The earliest samples were collected approximately a decade before the 2015 WHO recommendation for immediate ART, a period when ART was typically delayed until CD4 counts fell. A retrospective serial study tested whether changes in peripheral blood TRB repertoire composition and diversity were associated with ART initiation and durable HIV suppression. From fewer than 35 adults with confirmed HIV infection, the cohort provided 150 to 200 cryopreserved PBMC samples, gathered serially across a mean of roughly 6 years (range 1-12). Of the 25 to 30 participants with HIV, approximately twelve were female. No cross-contamination during QIAcube processing was seen in test extractions of a monoclonal T-cell line run alongside 33 polyclonal samples.

The immunoSEQ hsTCRB v3.0 assay was used at survey level resolution to sequence the TRB variable region. The target sequencing depth for TRB was roughly 40,000-50,000 T-cell genomes per sample. An Illumina MiSeq with a v3 150-cycle kit was used to sequence the pooled TRB libraries. The paper's processing steps were these. Analysis of repertoires was carried out in R inside a reproducible Nextflow workflow spanning QC, data transformation and analysis. LymphoSeq2, an R package for AIRR-Seq data exploration, was used to implement custom analyses. Several samples that produced fewer than 5000 total TRB sequences were removed, so approximately 190 HIV repertoires were analyzed. Among the approximately 180 retained HIV repertoires, some 60 were collected before ART initiation and over 120 were collected after ART initiation. Each repertoire was downsampled to 5000 TRB nucleotide sequences, and summary statistics were averaged across 100 downsampling iterations. TRB sequences were retained for analysis only if CDR3 regions of at least seven amino acids were present. A Shannon entropy-derived clonality score and the Gini coefficient were used to measure diversity. In repertoire networks, the top 5000 CDR3 amino acid sequences were linked whenever an edit distance of one separated two sequences. For TRB CDR3 amino acid sequences, GLIPH2 was used to predict antigen specificity groups and MHC restriction. Known CMV, EBV, HIV or tissue antigen associations were flagged by matching CDR3 amino acid sequences against VDJdb and McPAS-TCR. Pre-ART, post-ART and control groups were compared with Wilcoxon signed-rank tests and Holm-Bonferroni correction. TCRdb mirrors the immuneACCESS table, restricted to in-frame sequences. Some clones are absent from its copies; in checked studies, under half trace to an unresolved V gene, and the reason for the others is unknown. V and J calls and clone size are given by that table; D and trimming were obtained from the DNA. This sample is represented by approximately 6,400 clones; 60% to 80% of them were singletons. The ten largest clones add up to 15% to 19% of the sample.

The full study reports these points: The samples span the years 2004 to 2017, and the ART regimens used at that time may not be as effective as current regimens. Inferences about post-ART repertoire changes were limited because no data were available on ART adherence, viral resistance or therapy changes. Because cell numbers in pre-ART samples were limited, unsorted PBMC were profiled instead of sorted CD4+ and CD8+ T cells. Expanded TRB clones identified before ART initiation dominated the repertoire at all time points, although this dominance fluctuated and declined in many PLHIV after ART. Compared with controls, HIV repertoires had narrower CDR3 length ranges, and the network structure pointed to an antigen-experienced repertoire that shifted only slightly toward naive after ART. A significant increase in TRB diversity was found to be associated with ART initiation, although TRB diversity was observed to remain significantly below that of transplant donor controls even after long-term ART. Because PBMC availability was limited, only the TCR beta chain was sequenced, with no alpha chain pairing.

Between the V and J ends, shortened by 5 bases and 5 bases respectively, the junction contains 16 bases. CDR1 and CDR2, looked up from the germline V gene (reference sequence), are LNHNV and YYDKDF. From the cysteine through the phenylalanine, the CDR3 covers 14 amino acids. Left in the record is the CDR3 DNA by itself, 42 bases read in frame from the first base. This TCR derives from a man aged 35-49 years with HIV. Sequencing used unsorted PBMCs, obtained 0.5 years before starting antiretroviral therapy. The sequence is built from TRBV15 and TRBJ2-7; the D gene is possibly TRBD2, with 5 bases matching. The DNA reads as follows: TGTGCCACCAGCGGACGTCTCGGGCGGGACGAGCAGTACTTC. Translated, it gives CATSGRLGRDEQYF.